The 25 T cell receptor beta chains reported below all come from one sample, sequenced in a study of blood T cell repertoires in COVID-19. Clones were read by immunoSEQ multiplex PCR, and TCRdb kept only the in-frame ones, dropping some. The sample lists 110,000 to 150,000 clones, about nine tenths occurring once. What was sequenced was PBMCs or T cells enriched from blood (not recorded which). The receptors shown here come from a man aged 50 to 60 who had recovered from COVID-19.

The chain carries TRBV18 and TRBJ1-1; 11 positions agree with TRBD1. This CDR3 is built from 17 residues. CDR1 and CDR2 from the germline V gene are KGHSH and LQKENI. The V gene end was trimmed by 3 bases and the J gene end by 4 bases; junction bases not matched to a gene: 10. The CDR3 protein is CASSPPGQGVRVTEAFF. The CDR3 region has the DNA TGTGCCAGCTCACCCCCGGGACAGGGGGTCCGGGTCACTGAAGCTTTCTTT.

The CDR3 DNA reads TGTGCCAGCAGTGTTAGCGGGGGGGCCTACAATGAGCAGTTCTTC. Translation: CASSVSGGAYNEQFF. The chain is built from TRBV27 and TRBJ2-1; 11 positions agree with TRBD2. This CDR3 contains 15 residues. The germline V gene has CDR1 MNHEY and CDR2 SMNVEV (reference sequence). V shed 5 bases, J shed 2 bases, and the junction held 2 bases outside the gene matches.

V is TRBV7-2 and J is TRBJ2-3; D is perhaps TRBD2 (6 bases). Germline-derived CDR1 and CDR2 are SGHTA and FQGNSA. The CDR3 loop spans 14 amino acids. V lost 6 bases to trimming and J lost 9 bases, with 19 bases between them. The chain's CDR3 is CASRQGPSAGTQYF. The CDR3 region has the DNA TGTGCCAGCAGGCAGGGACCCTCGGCGGGGACGCAGTATTTT. Filled out from reference TRBV7-2 and TRBJ2-3, the complete variable domain reads GAGVSQSPSNKVTEKGKDVELRCDPISGHTALYWYRQSLGQGLEFLIYFQGNSAPDKSGLPSDRFSAERTGGSVSTLTIQRTQQEDSAVYLCASRQGPSAGTQYFGPGTRLTVL.

V usage is TRBV28 and J usage is TRBJ1-2; 8 bases match TRBD1. CDR3 length: 15 amino acids. The germline CDR1 and CDR2 sequences are MDHEN and SYDVKM. The V segment lost 7 bases and the J segment 1 base; nucleotides outside the gene matches: 8. CDR3 region: CASTTGAPLNYGYTF. CDR3 nucleotides: TGTGCCAGCACGACAGGGGCGCCTCTTAACTATGGCTACACCTTC.

This rearrangement joins TRBV27 to TRBJ2-3; no clear D gene. CDR3 length: 14 amino acids. Germline V CDR1 and CDR2: MNHEY, SMNVEV (reference sequence). V was clipped by 1 base and J by 4 bases, with 9 bases between them. CDR3 amino acids: CASSLFPIPDTQYF. The CDR3 DNA sequence: TGTGCCAGCAGTTTATTCCCCATCCCAGATACGCAGTATTTT.

The gene calls are TRBV5-1 and TRBJ2-1, with TRBD1 as a possible D gene (6 bases). Germline CDR1 SGHRS, CDR2 YFSETQ. The CDR3 spans 13 residues. Trimming stripped 4 bases from V and 10 bases from J, with 15 bases between. CDR3 loop: CASSLGTFKEQFF. The CDR3 region has the DNA TGCGCCAGCAGCCTCGGGACATTTAAGGAGCAGTTCTTC.

V is TRBV14 and J is TRBJ2-1; a possible D gene is TRBD2 (5 bases). V was cut by 1 base and J by 2 bases, with 9 bases left in between. The germline CDR1 and CDR2 sequences are SGHDN and FVKESK. The CDR3 covers 15 residues. CDR3 region: CASSQGGYTYNEQFF. In DNA form, the CDR3 reads TGTGCCAGCAGCCAAGGAGGGTACACCTACAATGAGCAGTTCTTC.

This chain uses TRBV6-2 or TRBV6-3 with TRBJ1-1, with D possibly TRBD1 on 5 matching bases. The CDR3 runs 14 residues. The V end lost 2 bases, the J end lost 6 bases, and 13 bases lay between the germline ends. Germline CDR1 is MNHEY and CDR2 is SVGEGT. CDR3 DNA sequence: TGTGCCAGCAGTTACAGGAGGGTACAGGCTGAAGCTTTCTTT. Amino acid sequence: CASSYRRVQAEAFF.

V and J are TRBV5-1 and TRBJ1-2; the D is unclear. The CDR3 sequence is 12 residues long. CDR1 and CDR2 from the germline V gene are SGHRS and YFSETQ. V was clipped by 0 bases and J by 8 bases, with 8 bases between them. For the CDR3, the DNA is TGCGCCAGCAGCTTGGCCCAGGAAGGCTACACCTTC. This gives the protein CASSLAQEGYTF.

The genes are TRBV7-9 and TRBJ1-1, with 9 bases matching TRBD1. Trimming took 5 bases from V and 4 from J; bases not matched to a gene: 5. CDR3 size: 14 residues. The germline gives CDR1 SEHNR, CDR2 FQNEAQ (reference sequence). The CDR3 protein is CASSEGQGRTEAFF. Here the CDR3 DNA reads TGTGCCAGCAGCGAAGGACAGGGGCGCACTGAAGCTTTCTTT.

This chain connects TRBV19 to TRBJ2-1, with 12 bases aligning to TRBD2. Trimming took 6 bases from V and 4 from J; bases not matched to a gene: 7. This CDR3 comprises 16 residues. Germline CDR1 and CDR2: LNHDA and SQIVND (reference sequence). CDR3 nucleotide sequence: TGTGCCAGTAGGAGGACTAGCGGGGAGGTTTACAATGAGCAGTTCTTC. This gives the protein CASRRTSGEVYNEQFF.

The rearrangement links TRBV10-3 to TRBJ1-1, with unresolved D. From germline, CDR1 is ENHRY and CDR2 SYGVKD. V lost 4 bases to trimming and J lost 4 bases, with 13 bases between them. The CDR3 is 14 residues long. This CDR3 reads CAISVGGWGTEAFF. DNA of the CDR3: TGTGCCATCAGTGTGGGAGGGTGGGGCACTGAAGCTTTCTTT.

This clone came up many times. The rearrangement links TRBV7-9 to TRBJ1-2; TRBD1 matches at 7 bases. Germline V gene lookup returns CDR1 SEHNR and CDR2 FQNEAQ (reference sequence). J gave up 4 bases and V 6 bases, and 5 bases lay outside the gene matches. The CDR3 length is 13 residues. CDR3 residues: CASRSRDSYGYTF. CDR3 in DNA: TGTGCCAGCAGGTCCCGGGACAGCTATGGCTACACCTTC.

CDR3 amino acids: CASSARGLWRPNEKLFF. CDR3 DNA sequence: TGTGCCAGCAGCGCAAGGGGACTATGGCGGCCTAATGAAAAACTGTTTTTT. The genes are TRBV7-2 and TRBJ1-4; possibly TRBD1 for D (5 bases). Germline assignment: CDR1 SGHTA and CDR2 FQGNSA. The ends were cut back, 5 bases at V and 3 bases at J, with 19 bases in the middle. CDR3 length: 17 residues.

The J gene is TRBJ1-1, the V gene TRBV18; a weak D match, TRBD1 (5 bases). The CDR3 sequence is 13 residues long. CDR1 KGHSH and CDR2 LQKENI come from the germline V gene. V was trimmed by 2 bases and J by 9 bases, leaving 13 bases between them. For the CDR3, the DNA is TGTGCCAGCTCACCAATCGATCAGGGAAAAGCTTTCTTT. Protein product: CASSPIDQGKAFF.

The rearrangement links TRBV30 to TRBJ1-3; TRBD1 is a possible D gene (6 bases). CDR3 length: 18 residues. V was trimmed by 7 bases and J by 0 bases, leaving 25 bases between them. Germline assignment: CDR1 GTSNPN and CDR2 SVGIG (reference sequence). Written as DNA, the CDR3 is TGTGCCTCACTCTTATCAACTCAGGGACACATCTCTGGAAACACCATATATTTT. Translating it yields CASLLSTQGHISGNTIYF.

The chain combines TRBV28 with TRBJ2-7; 8 bases agree with TRBD1. CDR3 size: 14 residues. Germline-derived CDR1 and CDR2 are MDHEN and SYDVKM. J gave up 1 base and V 6 bases, and 5 bases lay outside the gene matches. The CDR3 loop reads CASSPGQGSYEQYF. CDR3 in DNA: TGTGCCAGCAGCCCAGGACAGGGTTCCTACGAGCAGTACTTC.

The V and J genes are TRBV7-6 and TRBJ1-6; the match to TRBD1 covers 7 bases. The CDR3 runs to 14 residues. J lost 10 bases, V lost 1 base, and 4 bases had no gene match. In germline, CDR1 is SGHVS, CDR2 FNYEAQ. This chain's CDR3 is CASSLEQGKSPLHF. CDR3 nucleotide sequence: TGTGCCAGCAGCTTAGAACAGGGGAAGTCACCCCTCCACTTT.

This chain connects TRBV5-4 to TRBJ1-3; 7 bases are a match to TRBD1. The germline V gene encodes CDR1 SGHNT and CDR2 YYREEE (reference sequence). The V segment lost 5 bases and the J segment 0 bases; nucleotides outside the gene matches: 5. The CDR3 loop spans 15 amino acids. CDR3 protein: CASRATGDSGNTIYF. The CDR3 DNA sequence: TGTGCCAGCAGGGCTACAGGGGACTCTGGAAACACCATATATTTT.

Only a few counts were recorded for this clone. The V call is TRBV21-1, the J call TRBJ1-1. TRBV21-1 is a recognized pseudogene. The length of the CDR3 is 16 residues. The CDR3 loop reads CASSKAFGTEDTEAFF. Here the CDR3 DNA reads TGTGCCAGCAGCAAAGCGTTTGGCACCGAGGACACTGAAGCTTTCTTT.

V gene TRBV7-8 combines with J gene TRBJ1-2, with D possibly matching TRBD1 (6 bases). The germline V gene encodes CDR1 SGHVS and CDR2 FQNEAQ. This CDR3 contains 16 residues. V lost 0 bases to trimming and J lost 0 bases, with 11 bases between them. The chain's CDR3 is CASSLAGGGPNYGYTF. The DNA for the CDR3 is TGTGCCAGCAGCTTAGCGGGGGGGGGCCCTAACTATGGCTACACCTTC.

The rearrangement joins TRBV18 to TRBJ2-4, with TRBD2 matching 7 bases. CDR3 length: 16 amino acids. Germline CDR1 reads KGHSH; CDR2 reads LQKENI. The trim removed 3 bases at V and 8 bases at J, leaving 13 bases unmatched. This CDR3 is CASSPFRTRNSHIQYF. The CDR3 DNA reads as TGTGCCAGCTCACCTTTTCGGACTAGGAATTCGCACATTCAGTACTTC.

V and J are TRBV25-1 and TRBJ1-1; D might be TRBD1 (6 bases). Germline CDR1 and CDR2: MGHDK and SYGVNS. There are 13 residues in the CDR3. The V gene lost 0 bases and the J gene lost 12 bases, with 14 bases spanning the gap. The CDR3 region has the DNA TGTGCCAGCAGTGAATATGCACAGGGCAAATCTTTCTTT. Amino acid sequence: CASSEYAQGKSFF. Based on the CDR3 plus reference TRBV25-1 and TRBJ1-1, the full variable domain is EADIYQTPRYLVIGTGKKITLECSQTMGHDKMYWYQQDPGMELHLIHYSYGVNSTEKGDLSSESTVSRIRTEHFPLTLESARPSHTSQYLCASSEYAQGKSFFGQGTRLTVV.

The V gene is TRBV19, the J gene TRBJ2-5, with D unresolved. Trimming pared 9 bases from V and 2 bases from J, leaving 13 bases between. The CDR3 consists of 13 residues. The germline CDR1 and CDR2 sequences are LNHDA and SQIVND (reference sequence). CDR3 in DNA: TGTGCCAGCTCCCAGGTGCCTCAAGAGACCCAGTACTTC. Amino acids: CASSQVPQETQYF. Looking up the rest from reference TRBV19 and TRBJ2-5 gives the full variable domain: DGGITQSPKYLFRKEGQNVTLSCEQNLNHDAMYWYRQDPGQGLRLIYYSQIVNDFQKGDIAEGYSVSREKKESFPLTVTSAQKNPTAFYLCASSQVPQETQYFGPGTRLLVL.

The chain employs TRBV5-5 and TRBJ2-7; TRBD1 aligns across 11 bases. With V trimmed by 3 bases and J by 9 bases, 8 bases remained unmatched. Germline CDR1 SGHKS, CDR2 YYEKEE (reference sequence). The CDR3 sequence is 14 residues long. CDR3 nucleotide sequence: TGTGCCAGCAGCTCCTGGACAGGGGGCGACGGGCAGTACGTC. As protein: CASSSWTGGDGQYV.